This TCR beta chain was profiled in a study of vaccination and CD4 T cells after COVID-19 (dated by TCRdb to between 2020 and 2023). Background on the whole study: Convalescent patients had a positive SARS-CoV-2 result on nasal swab PCR, and of these patients, under ten had mild disease and one had severe disease. In the convalescent cohort there were six males and four females, among whom were two Hispanic individuals, seven Caucasians, two Asians and one multiracial person. Two doses of either the Pfizer-BioNTech BNT162b2 vaccine (n=8) or the Moderna mRNA-1273 vaccine (n=2) were administered to participants. Post-COVID blood samples from convalescent patients were collected a median of about 100 days after diagnosis, with a range of roughly 35 to 180 days. Post-vaccine blood samples were obtained a median of about 72 days after the second vaccine dose, with a range of roughly 13 to 250 days. Overlapping spike peptide pools from SARS-CoV-2 and from the common cold coronaviruses HCoV-NL63, HCoV-OC43 and HCoV-229E were used as culture stimuli. Control cultures used a CEFX viral epitope pool as positive control, an HIV-1 Nef peptide pool as negative control, or no peptide. In around ten COVID-19 convalescent patients and several infection-naive healthy vaccine recipients, the spike-specific CD4+ TCR repertoire before mRNA vaccination was compared with the repertoire after mRNA vaccination. The paper's findings and limits, for the study overall: The study included relatively few convalescent patients and did not analyze early timepoints after natural infection. Of the vaccine-specific clones in convalescent patients, 304 of 307, or nearly all, reacted only to SARS-CoV-2 spike and did not cross-react with common cold coronaviruses. Among convalescent patients, a median roughly 90% of the SARS-CoV-2-reactive clones seen after vaccination appeared only after vaccination, which suggests priming specific to the vaccine. The median count of SARS-CoV-2-reactive clonotypes went up from approximately 20 after infection to more than 30 after vaccination, although the change was not significant.

Sample treatment or condition, as interpreted from the label and publication: approximately 10-day PBMC culture with coronavirus spike peptide pools or control peptides (ViraFEST assay). The study used the ViraFEST assay, which expanded antigen-specific T cells with peptide pools and then identified expanded clonotypes by TCR sequencing. The convalescent patients' positive SARS-CoV-2 PCR tests were from March to December 2020, which was before the Alpha, Beta and Delta variants emerged in the United States. PBMCs were cultured at roughly 1.8 million per well in IMDM supplemented with approximately 5% human AB serum and 8.5 to 10 IU/ml IL-2, with around 10 ug/ml peptide pools added. On days 3 and 7, half of the culture medium was replaced with fresh IL-2-containing medium. After approximately eleven days of culture, CD4+ T cells were isolated by negative selection using the EasySep CD4+ T cell isolation kit. PBMCs were separated from whole blood using Ficoll-Paque Plus gradient centrifugation and then either used fresh or cryopreserved at -140C. Culture conditions were generally each tested in triplicate wells.

The CDR3 measures 17 amino acids from cysteine to phenylalanine. Left in the record is the CDR3 DNA by itself, 51 bases read in frame from the first base. CDR1 and CDR2 were assigned from the germline V gene as MDHEN and SYDVKM. Cut back by 5 bases and 0 bases, the V and J ends lie 16 bases apart. As to this clonotype: The antigen it recognizes is unknown. Base qualities are not provided; no much larger clone lies one nucleotide away.

Library preparation employed PCR. DNA from cultured CD4+ T cells was subjected to TCR sequencing with the Oncomine TCR Beta short-read assay at the Johns Hopkins FTIC core. Genomic DNA was extracted from the cultured CD4+ T cells with the QIAamp micro DNA kit. Oncomine TCR Beta libraries from cultured CD4+ T cells were pooled using unique dual indexes and sequenced on an Illumina iSeq 100. The original pipeline was this. Non-productive sequences were removed, and CDR3s that did not start with C, did not end with F or W, or were shorter than 7 amino acids were discarded. The MANAFEST web application was used to identify antigen-specific clonotypes by comparing peptide-stimulated wells against reference wells and other culture wells. Positive clones required FDR below 0.05, an odds ratio above 5, and productive frequency above 0.1% in at least two of three replicate wells. Clonotypes that were significantly expanded in both SARS-CoV-2 spike wells and at least one common cold coronavirus spike condition were defined as cross-reactive. Using R version 3.6.1, CDR3 homology was evaluated through Levenshtein distances (stringdist) along with unrooted phylogenetic trees (ape). TCRdb applied fastp at Q25 and MiXCR to the public reads, then kept only in-frame beta chains. A single entry per CDR3 protein holds the most common genes and DNA from its merged rows. Here the V and J calls rest on TCRdb's processing, not on the authors' analysis. Here the sample has some 15,000 distinct CDR3 sequences; approximately 52% occur a single time. Approximately 7.7% of the sample is held by the ten biggest clonotypes.

The rearranged chain carries TRBV28 and TRBJ2-2; no D gene call is confident. The source is a human donor who had recovered from COVID-19. Sequencing used CD4+ T cells from blood, cultured in vitro. The CDR3 reads CASSPHLSATNTGELFF. The nucleotide sequence is TGTGCCAGCAGTCCCCACCTGTCAGCAACGAACACCGGGGAGCTGTTTTTT. The CDR3 plus the reference TRBV28 and TRBJ2-2 genes for the other parts give the full variable domain: DVKVTQSSRYLVKRTGEKVFLECVQDMDHENMFWYRQDPGLGLRLIYFSYDVKMKEKGDIPEGYSVSREKKERFSLILESASTNQTSMYLCASSPHLSATNTGELFFGEGSRLTVL.